The 7 T cell receptor beta chains below all came from one sample that was sequenced in a study of T cells after yellow fever vaccination. MiXCR, applied by TCRdb to the 5' RACE reads, yields one record per CDR3 protein. Of some 550,000 distinct CDR3 sequences in the sample, about 19% are singletons; the top ten hold 13% to 15%. The material was PBMCs, obtained 15 days after the yellow fever booster vaccination. These receptors were collected from a man aged 25-45 years who received the YFV17D yellow fever vaccine.

V is TRBV11-2 and J is TRBJ2-5, with 9 nucleotides matching TRBD1. The CDR3 length is 15 residues. Germline V lookup: CDR1 SGHAT, CDR2 FQNNGV. With V trimmed by 5 bases and J by 2 bases, 6 bases remained unmatched. The CDR3: CASSKDRGGQETQYF. The CDR3 DNA reads as TGTGCCAGCAGCAAGGACAGGGGAGGGCAAGAGACCCAGTACTTC.

This clonotype showed up just a few times. CDR3 nucleotides: TGTGCCAGCTCACCACCGGTGGCCCACCAAGAGACCCAGTACTTC. Translation: CASSPPVAHQETQYF. The rearrangement joins TRBV18 to TRBJ2-5; no firm D call. The CDR3 consists of 15 residues. V shed 0 bases and J shed 0 bases, with 8 bases lying between them. CDR1 and CDR2 from the germline V gene are KGHSH and LQKENI.

V gene TRBV6-2 or TRBV6-3 combines with J gene TRBJ2-1; D not certain. CDR3 length: 14 residues. V lost 0 bases, J lost 9 bases, and 12 bases lay in between. Per germline, CDR1 MNHEY and CDR2 SVGEGT. The CDR3 reads CASSYSTWLGEQFF. DNA of the CDR3: TGTGCCAGCAGTTACTCGACTTGGCTGGGTGAGCAGTTCTTC.

The rearrangement joins TRBV23-1 to TRBJ2-5; TRBD1 is a possible D gene (6 bases). TRBV23-1 falls under the ORF class, with uncertain function. V gave up 8 bases and J gave up 2 bases, with 15 bases separating them. The length of the CDR3 is 14 residues. The CDR3 is CASGTGKFQETQYF. CDR3 nucleotide sequence: TGCGCCAGCGGAACAGGGAAATTTCAAGAGACCCAGTACTTC.

Many counts were recorded for this clonotype. V and J are TRBV6-2 or TRBV6-3 and TRBJ2-7; D is uncertain. The CDR3 is made up of 11 amino acids. Looked up from germline, CDR1 is MNHEY and CDR2 is SVGEGT. Trimming cost V 6 bases and J 3 bases, with 6 bases left between them. CDR3 in DNA: TGTGCCAGCAGCCCGCTCTACGAGCAGTACTTC. Protein sequence: CASSPLYEQYF.

This clonotype has just a few counts. This chain links TRBV6-1 with TRBJ2-7, with D possibly called TRBD1 or TRBD2 (5 bases each). The CDR3 covers 15 residues. Germline V CDR1 and CDR2: MNHNS, SASEGT. V lost 6 bases and J lost 5, with 20 bases in between. The CDR3 DNA is TGTGCCAGCAGCATCCGGGACGGGCGGTTACACGAGCAGTACTTC. Its protein product is CASSIRDGRLHEQYF.

This chain joins TRBV10-3 and TRBJ2-1, with TRBD2 matching over 7 bases. The length of the CDR3 is 16 residues. CDR1 is ENHRY and CDR2 is SYGVKD in the germline V gene. V shed 2 bases, J shed 4 bases, and the junction held 8 bases outside the gene matches. The CDR3 DNA is TGTGCCATCAGTGAGATAGGGACTAAATTTTACAATGAGCAGTTCTTC. Translation: CAISEIGTKFYNEQFF.